Presented here are 25 T cell receptor beta chains from one specimen sequenced in a study of shared clonotypes between healthy human individuals. The repertoire was sequenced with immunoSEQ multiplex PCR; TCRdb's copy has only in-frame clones and lacks some. Altogether some 1.1 million clones are present, about 72% being singletons, with the ten largest covering approximately 0.9%. Sequenced input: memory CD4+ T cells from PBMCs. This sample's subset: CD45RA-negative fraction. The origin of the receptors is a man in his late teens or twenties in good health. Some clones in this sample may be carry-over from other donors' samples.

CDR3 coding DNA: TGTGCCACCCGGACAGGGGGCACTGAAGCTTTCTTT. This sequence encodes CATRTGGTEAFF. The V and J genes are TRBV10-3 and TRBJ1-1; 10 positions match TRBD1. J lost 4 bases, V lost 10 bases, and 3 bases had no gene match. The CDR3 spans 12 residues. From germline, CDR1 is ENHRY and CDR2 SYGVKD.

The chain links TRBV11-2 to TRBJ1-2, with unresolved D. Germline V gene sequence: CDR1 SGHAT, CDR2 FQNNGV. This CDR3 is built from 14 residues. V was cut by 2 bases and J by 0 bases, with 7 bases left in between. In DNA form, the CDR3 reads TGTGCCAGCAGCTTAAACAGAGCTAACTATGGCTACACCTTC. Translating gives CASSLNRANYGYTF. Full variable domain (outside the CDR3, taken from reference TRBV11-2 and TRBJ1-2): EAGVAQSPRYKIIEKRQSVAFWCNPISGHATLYWYQQILGQGPKLLIQFQNNGVVDDSQLPKDRFSAERLKGVDSTLKIQPAKLEDSAVYLCASSLNRANYGYTFGSGTRLTVV.

The chain links TRBV2 to TRBJ2-7; D remains ambiguous. The V gene lost 11 bases and the J gene lost 2 bases, with 10 bases spanning the gap. The CDR3 runs 11 residues. CDR1 and CDR2 from the germline V gene are SNHLY and FYNNEI. The CDR3 loop reads CAGARAYEQYF. The DNA for the CDR3 is TGTGCCGGTGCTAGGGCCTACGAGCAGTACTTC.

The chain employs TRBV7-8 and TRBJ1-4; D gene ambiguous. CDR3 length equals 12 residues. Trimming cost V 9 bases and J 8 bases, with 13 bases left between them. CDR1 and CDR2 (germline): SGHVS, FQNEAQ. CDR3 bases: TGTGCCAGTTGCATTTTGAACGAAAAACTGTTTTTT. This codes for CASCILNEKLFF.

The chain uses TRBV5-1 and TRBJ1-2, with D perhaps matching TRBD1 (6 bases). The germline V gene has CDR1 SGHRS and CDR2 YFSETQ. The CDR3 consists of 15 residues. V was cut by 3 bases and J by 7 bases, with 19 bases left in between. The CDR3 bases are TGCGCCAGCAGCTCCGAGGGGGAGGTATTCCGTGGCTACACCTTC. The encoded protein is CASSSEGEVFRGYTF.

This clone was seen only once. This rearrangement joins TRBV28 to TRBJ2-7, with D maybe TRBD1 (5 bases). The V gene lost 2 bases and the J gene lost 9 bases, with 11 bases spanning the gap. The CDR3 consists of 12 residues. Germline CDR1 reads MDHEN; CDR2 reads SYDVKM. The CDR3 DNA reads as TGTGCCAGCAGTTTAATGGGAAGGGGGCAGTACTTC. Translating it yields CASSLMGRGQYF.

As regards this clone: The CDR3 carries no conserved terminal phenylalanine or tryptophan, so it likely arises from a read error. The DNA is omitted, as the CDR3 cannot be located on it reliably, and the CDR3 follows TCRdb's listing. The V gene is TRBV6-1, the J gene TRBJ2-7; the table's D call TRBD2 went unverified against the DNA. Germline V gene lookup returns CDR1 MNHNS and CDR2 SASEGT. Both ends counted, the CDR3 spans 13 residues. The CDR3 spells CASSESLRRAVRS.

The chain has TRBV4-3 and TRBJ2-3; D is uncertain. This CDR3 is built from 16 residues. Per germline, CDR1 LGHNA and CDR2 YSLEER. Between the trimmed V and J ends, which lost 3 bases and 2 bases, there was a span of 15 bases. DNA of the CDR3: TGCGCCAGCAGCCATCGTGGTAGCAGGACCACAGATACGCAGTATTTT. Protein sequence: CASSHRGSRTTDTQYF.

The chain joins TRBV7-2 to TRBJ1-5; possibly TRBD1 for D (6 bases). The CDR3 sequence is 14 residues long. The germline V gene has CDR1 SGHTA and CDR2 FQGNSA. The V gene lost 1 base and the J gene lost 5 bases, with 9 bases spanning the gap. CDR3 protein: CASSLGTGHQPQHF. CDR3 nucleotides: TGTGCCAGCAGCTTAGGAACAGGGCATCAGCCCCAGCATTTT.

This CDR3 reads CASTSLSGDTGELFF. The CDR3 DNA reads TGTGCCAGCACTAGCCTATCGGGAGACACCGGGGAGCTGTTTTTT. The chain employs TRBV14 and TRBJ2-2, with TRBD2 as a possible D gene (6 bases). This CDR3 has 15 residues. Germline loops: CDR1 SGHDN, CDR2 FVKESK. V was trimmed by 7 bases and J by 3 bases, leaving 15 bases between them.

V is TRBV6-1 and J is TRBJ1-1; 9 bases agree with TRBD1. After removal of 4 bases from V and 12 bases from J, the junction contained 3 bases not matched to a gene. The CDR3 is 11 amino acids. Germline CDR1 reads MNHNS; CDR2 reads SASEGT. The CDR3 DNA reads as TGTGCCAGCAGTGGAGGACAGGGGCCTTTCTTT. Translated, it gives CASSGGQGPFF.

The V and J genes are TRBV28 and TRBJ2-3, with 10 bases aligning to TRBD2. Germline-derived CDR1 and CDR2 are MDHEN and SYDVKM. This CDR3 is 17 amino acids long. With V trimmed by 6 bases and J by 2 bases, 11 bases remained unmatched. The CDR3 is CASRDSGRADFTDTQYF. The CDR3 nucleotides read TGTGCCAGCAGAGACAGCGGGAGGGCCGATTTCACAGATACGCAGTATTTT.

This clone was observed a few times. V and J are TRBV19 and TRBJ2-7; D not resolved. The CDR3 loop spans 11 amino acids. The germline V and J ends were trimmed by 1 base and 6 bases, with 4 bases remaining between them. Germline V gene sequence: CDR1 LNHDA, CDR2 SQIVND (reference sequence). This CDR3 is CASSIAGEQYF. The CDR3 bases are TGTGCCAGTAGTATAGCGGGCGAGCAGTACTTC.

This clone was seen just once. This chain uses TRBV7-8 with TRBJ2-3, with a weak D call TRBD2 (5 bases). Trimming took off 1 base at V and 3 bases at J, with 11 bases between the two ends. Per the germline V gene, CDR1 is SGHVS and CDR2 is FQNEAQ. CDR3 length: 15 amino acids. The chain's CDR3 is CASSLGRGSTDTQYF. CDR3 nucleotide sequence: TGTGCCAGCAGCTTAGGTAGAGGGAGTACAGATACGCAGTATTTT.

The gene calls are TRBV11-2 and TRBJ2-6; D is unclear. The CDR3 spans 15 residues. The germline V gene has CDR1 SGHAT and CDR2 FQNNGV. V gave up 2 bases and J gave up 4 bases, with 9 bases separating them. The CDR3 is CASSLRDYGANVLTF. CDR3 nucleotides: TGTGCCAGCAGCTTAAGAGATTACGGGGCCAACGTCCTGACTTTC.

The chain recombines TRBV4-2 with TRBJ2-1, with TRBD2 matching over 7 bases. The CDR3 is made up of 16 amino acids. In germline, CDR1 is LGHNA, CDR2 YNFKEQ. The V and J ends lost 1 base and 10 bases, in that order; junction bases with no gene match: 13. CDR3 DNA sequence: TGTGCCAGCAGCCAAGGGAAAGGGACTATAGTTCGGGAGCAGTTCTTC. Encoded protein: CASSQGKGTIVREQFF.

The rearrangement uses TRBV30 and TRBJ1-6; D is undetermined. The germline V gene encodes CDR1 GTSNPN and CDR2 SVGIG (reference sequence). V lost 1 base, J lost 7 bases, and 2 bases lay in between. The CDR3 is 11 residues long. DNA for the CDR3: TGTGCCTGGAGTGCGAATTCACCCCTCCACTTT. Translation gives CAWSANSPLHF.

The chain has TRBV18 and TRBJ2-2; tentatively, D is TRBD1 (5 bases). Looked up from germline, CDR1 is KGHSH and CDR2 is LQKENI. V dropped 0 bases and J dropped 4 bases, with 12 bases sitting between them. This CDR3 is 16 amino acids long. In nucleotides, the CDR3 is TGTGCCAGCTCACCACCGTCAGGGCCCCCCACCGGGGAGCTGTTTTTT. This codes for CASSPPSGPPTGELFF. The full variable domain, with the rest looked up from reference TRBV18 and TRBJ2-2, is NAGVMQNPRHLVRRRGQEARLRCSPMKGHSHVYWYRQLPEEGLKFMVYLQKENIIDESGMPKERFSAEFPKEGPSILRIQQVVRGDSAAYFCASSPPSGPPTGELFFGEGSRLTVL.

This sequence joins TRBV11-2 and TRBJ2-1; 10 positions agree with TRBD1. Germline V lookup: CDR1 SGHAT, CDR2 FQNNGV. Trimming cost V 6 bases and J 8 bases; bases outside gene matches: 10. The CDR3 has 15 residues. In DNA form, the CDR3 reads TGTGCCAGCAGTCCCCCCGGGACAGGGGCCGATGAGCAGTTCTTC. Translation: CASSPPGTGADEQFF.

Regarding this clone: The sample contains more than one DNA sequence encoding this CDR3. The chain links TRBV28 to TRBJ1-5; D is ambiguous. The V end lost 4 bases, the J end lost 7 bases, and 8 bases lay between the germline ends. The length of the CDR3 is 12 residues. CDR1 and CDR2 from the germline V gene are MDHEN and SYDVKM. The CDR3 nucleotides are TGTGCCAGCAGTTCTAGCGACCAGCCCCAGCATTTT. Its translation is CASSSSDQPQHF.

The chain has TRBV11-3 and TRBJ2-2; 7 nucleotides line up with TRBD2. V shed 5 bases and J 3 bases; nucleotides not matched to a gene: 0. The CDR3 sequence is 13 residues long. Germline lookup yields CDR1 SGHNT and CDR2 YENEEA. Here the CDR3 reads CASSAGDTGELFF. The CDR3 DNA follows: TGTGCCAGCAGCGCGGGGGACACCGGGGAGCTGTTTTTT.

The V call is TRBV28, the J call TRBJ2-1; perhaps TRBD2 as D (6 bases). Germline CDR1 MDHEN, CDR2 SYDVKM. The CDR3 has 15 residues. Trimming removed 5 bases at V and 7 bases at J, with 18 bases between. DNA of the CDR3: TGTGCCAGCAGTCTAGGGACTCTGGACGTAAATGAGCAGTTCTTC. As protein: CASSLGTLDVNEQFF.

On this clone: This likely stems from a read error, as it lies one base from a far larger clone. Other DNA sequences within the sample encode an identical CDR3. The gene calls are TRBV7-9 and TRBJ1-1, with D hard to call. This CDR3 is built from 13 residues. Trimming shortened V by 1 base and J by 4 bases, and 7 bases separated the two germline ends. The V gene's germline CDR1 is SEHNR and CDR2 FQNEAQ (reference sequence). The CDR3 reads CASSLEGSTEAFF. In DNA, the CDR3 is TGTGCCAGCAGCTTAGAGGGAAGCACTGAAGCTTTCTTT.

The rearrangement links TRBV5-1 to TRBJ1-1, with D uncertain. Deletions cut 7 bases from V and 0 bases from J, with 13 bases between. Germline loops: CDR1 SGHRS, CDR2 YFSETQ. CDR3 length equals 14 residues. The CDR3 region is CASHIGVVNTEAFF. Here the CDR3 DNA reads TGCGCCAGCCACATCGGGGTGGTGAACACTGAAGCTTTCTTT. Filled out from reference TRBV5-1 and TRBJ1-1, the complete variable domain reads KAGVTQTPRYLIKTRGQQVTLSCSPISGHRSVSWYQQTPGQGLQFLFEYFSETQRNKGNFPGRFSGRQFSNSRSEMNVSTLELGDSALYLCASHIGVVNTEAFFGQGTRLTVV.

The rearrangement joins TRBV2 to TRBJ2-5, with D maybe TRBD2 (5 bases). Trimming removed 6 bases from V and 5 bases from J, with 16 bases in between. The CDR3 length is 14 residues. CDR1 is SNHLY and CDR2 is FYNNEI in the germline V gene. The CDR3 coding sequence is TGTGCCAGCAGGAGGGCCGCCAGGCAGGAGACCCAGTACTTC. Its translation is CASRRAARQETQYF.